This TCR beta chain was observed in a study of blood T cell repertoires in COVID-19 (dated by TCRdb to 2018 to 2021). For the study in its entirety: Collaborator samples came from the United States, Italy and Spain and covered acute and convalescent phases of COVID-19. The material from the prospective study consisted of cDNA or gDNA derived from T cells, B-cell-depleted T cells, or PBMCs. The dataset comprised deeply sampled blood TCRbeta repertoires from subjects exposed to, actively infected with, or recovered from COVID-19. A freely available public database, intended as a resource for researchers studying the immune response to SARS-CoV-2, is where the repertoires were released. Samples were obtained from the ongoing ImmuneRACE study (first 160 participants) and from 1,254 subjects provided by 6 global collaborators. Sample metadata almost always included a de-identified subject ID, COVID-19 status, age in years and sex. HLA class I and class II types, where available, came from metadata supplied by the sample provider rather than from assay-based typing. The paper's findings and limits, for the study overall: The amount of clinical and demographic metadata varied by source and participant and was provided uncurated.

Enrolling through a virtual design, the prospective study's participants ranged in age from about 18 to 100 years and lived across approximately 25 United States geographic areas. Cohort assignment in the prospective study relied on participant-reported clinical history from a screening survey and a study questionnaire. In the prospective study, whole blood, serum and a nasopharyngeal or oropharyngeal swab were collected from each participant by mobile phlebotomists. Prospective study participants could optionally give additional blood draws and questionnaires over a roughly two-month period. Blood samples from the prospective study were shipped frozen or at room temperature prior to DNA extraction. The immunoSEQ Assay, a bias-controlled multiplex PCR, was used to amplify TCRbeta CDR3 regions from genomic DNA. Concerning the study's data processing: Within the assay, amplification of reference gene primers was used to estimate how many nucleated cells each sample contained. To quantify the absolute abundance of each unique TCRbeta CDR3 rearrangement, sequence reads were collapsed and filtered. For each sample, productive Simpson clonality was calculated as the square root of Simpson's diversity index over productive rearrangements. In its TCRdb copy, this immuneACCESS table keeps in-frame sequences only and misses some clones. Where compared with another copy, unresolved V genes explain less than half of these, and the others have no known cause. That table is the source of V, J and clone size, and D and trimming were worked out from the DNA. The table for this sample lists 200,000 to 250,000 clones; 65% to 85% of them were counted only once. 7% to 8.5% of the sample belongs to the ten largest clones.

As for this clone: The antigen it recognizes is unknown. No much larger clonotype is one base removed from it; base qualities were not supplied.

Relative to germline, V is 5 bases shorter and J is 6 bases shorter, with 10 bases between their ends. CDR1 LGHDT and CDR2 YNNKEL were looked up in the germline V gene (reference sequence). Inclusive of the bounding cysteine and phenylalanine, the CDR3 is 12 residues long. The entry retains the CDR3 DNA only, 36 bases that are in frame from base 1. Sample: PBMCs or T cells enriched from blood (not recorded which). Recombination connected TRBV3-1 (or the pseudogene TRBV3-2) to TRBJ1-1, with the D gene uncertain. The receptor's source is a woman between 40 and 50 years old with acute COVID-19. The CDR3 region has the sequence CASSLGRAEAFF. The DNA sequence is TGTGCCAGCAGCTTGGGGAGGGCTGAAGCTTTCTTT.